Described below is a single T cell receptor (beta chain) sequence and its context. The data stem from a study of monozygotic twins with inflammatory bowel disease. Investigators extracted total RNA from whole blood and did not sort T cells. TCRdb reanalyzed the 5' RACE reads and collapses them to one entry per CDR3 protein, without DNA. This repertoire includes about 440,000 distinct CDR3 sequences. The TCR sequence derives from a human donor with ulcerative colitis or Crohn's disease, or a healthy co-twin of an affected twin (not recorded which). The specimen was blood.

The CDR3 is CASSSLADRSYNEQFF. The chain combines TRBV7-2 with TRBJ2-1; TCRdb proposes TRBD2, but this gene call is untestable without DNA. Looked up from germline, CDR1 is SGHTA and CDR2 is FQGNSA. The CDR3 has 16 amino acids.